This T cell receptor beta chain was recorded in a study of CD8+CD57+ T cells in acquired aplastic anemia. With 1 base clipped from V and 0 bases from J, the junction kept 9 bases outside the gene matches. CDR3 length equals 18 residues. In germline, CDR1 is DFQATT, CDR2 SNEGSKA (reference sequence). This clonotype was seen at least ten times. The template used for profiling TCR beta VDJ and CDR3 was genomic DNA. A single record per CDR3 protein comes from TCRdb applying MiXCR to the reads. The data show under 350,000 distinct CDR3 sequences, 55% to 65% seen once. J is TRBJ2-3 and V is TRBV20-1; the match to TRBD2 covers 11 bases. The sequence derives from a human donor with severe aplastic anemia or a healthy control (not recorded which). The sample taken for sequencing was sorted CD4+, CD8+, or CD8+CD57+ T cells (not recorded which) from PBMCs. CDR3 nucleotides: TGCAGTGCTAGAGTAGGGATAGCGGGGGGGGAAAGCACAGATACGCAGTATTTT. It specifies CSARVGIAGGESTDTQYF.